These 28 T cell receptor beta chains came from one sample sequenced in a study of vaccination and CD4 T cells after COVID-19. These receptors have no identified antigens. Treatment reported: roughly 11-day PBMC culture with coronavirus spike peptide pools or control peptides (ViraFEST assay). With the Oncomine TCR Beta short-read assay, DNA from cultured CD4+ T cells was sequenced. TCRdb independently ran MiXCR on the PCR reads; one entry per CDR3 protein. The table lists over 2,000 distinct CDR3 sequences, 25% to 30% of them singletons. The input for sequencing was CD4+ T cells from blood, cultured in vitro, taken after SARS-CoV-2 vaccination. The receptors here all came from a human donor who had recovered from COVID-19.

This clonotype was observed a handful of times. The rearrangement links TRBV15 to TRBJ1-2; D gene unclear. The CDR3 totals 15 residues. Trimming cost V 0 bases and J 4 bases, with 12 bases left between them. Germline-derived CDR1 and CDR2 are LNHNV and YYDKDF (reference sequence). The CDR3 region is CATSRDYEGTYGYTF. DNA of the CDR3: TGTGCCACCAGCAGAGATTATGAAGGAACCTATGGCTACACCTTC.

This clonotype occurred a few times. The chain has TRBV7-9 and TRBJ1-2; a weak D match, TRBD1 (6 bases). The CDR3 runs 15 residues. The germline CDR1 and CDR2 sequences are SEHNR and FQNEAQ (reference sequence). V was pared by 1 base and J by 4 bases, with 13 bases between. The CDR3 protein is CASSLVSGAGYGYTF. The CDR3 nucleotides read TGTGCCAGCAGCTTAGTATCAGGGGCTGGCTATGGCTACACCTTC.

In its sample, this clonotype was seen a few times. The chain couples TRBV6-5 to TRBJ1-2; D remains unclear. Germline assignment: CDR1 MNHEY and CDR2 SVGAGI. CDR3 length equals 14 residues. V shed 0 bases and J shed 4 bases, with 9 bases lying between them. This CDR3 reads CASSYSARGYGYTF. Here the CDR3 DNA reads TGTGCCAGCAGTTACTCAGCACGGGGCTATGGCTACACCTTC.

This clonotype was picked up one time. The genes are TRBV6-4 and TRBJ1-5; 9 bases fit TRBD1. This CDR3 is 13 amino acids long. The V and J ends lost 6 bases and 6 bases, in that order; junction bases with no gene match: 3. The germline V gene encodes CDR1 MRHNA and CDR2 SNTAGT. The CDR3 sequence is CASRRTGAQPQHF. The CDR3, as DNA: TGTGCCAGCAGGCGGACAGGGGCTCAGCCCCAGCATTTT.

CDR3 residues: CASSARGSAGELFF. CDR3 coding DNA: TGTGCCAGTAGTGCCCGAGGTAGCGCCGGGGAGCTGTTTTTT. This chain uses TRBV19 with TRBJ2-2; possibly TRBD2 for D (5 bases). V was shortened by 5 bases and J by 6 bases, with 13 bases between the two germline ends. Looked up from germline, CDR1 is LNHDA and CDR2 is SQIVND (reference sequence). The CDR3 covers 14 residues.

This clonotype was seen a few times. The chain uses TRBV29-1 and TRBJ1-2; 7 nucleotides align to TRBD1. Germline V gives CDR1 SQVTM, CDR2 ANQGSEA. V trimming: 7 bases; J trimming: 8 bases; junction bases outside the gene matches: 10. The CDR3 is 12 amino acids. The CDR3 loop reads CSAGDSRSGYTF. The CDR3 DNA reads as TGCAGCGCTGGGGACAGCCGTAGCGGCTACACCTTC.

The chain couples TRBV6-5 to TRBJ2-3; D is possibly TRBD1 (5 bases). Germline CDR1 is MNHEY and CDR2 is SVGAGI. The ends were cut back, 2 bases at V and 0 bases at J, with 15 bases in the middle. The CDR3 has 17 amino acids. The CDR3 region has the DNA TGTGCCAGCAGTTACAGACAGCACGCCCGCAGCACAGATACGCAGTATTTT. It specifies CASSYRQHARSTDTQYF.

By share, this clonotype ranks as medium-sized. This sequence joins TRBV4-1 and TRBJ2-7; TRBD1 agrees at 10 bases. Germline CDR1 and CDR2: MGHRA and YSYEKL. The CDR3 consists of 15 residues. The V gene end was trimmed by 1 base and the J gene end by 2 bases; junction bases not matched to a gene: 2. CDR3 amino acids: CASSQGTGGTYEQYF. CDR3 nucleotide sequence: TGCGCCAGCAGCCAAGGGACAGGGGGAACCTACGAGCAGTACTTC.

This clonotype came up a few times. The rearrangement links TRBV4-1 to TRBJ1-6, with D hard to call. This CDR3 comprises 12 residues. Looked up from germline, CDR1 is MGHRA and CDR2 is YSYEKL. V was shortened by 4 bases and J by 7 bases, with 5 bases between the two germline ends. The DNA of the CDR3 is TGCGCCAGCAGCCCACTGAATTCACCCCTCCACTTT. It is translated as CASSPLNSPLHF.

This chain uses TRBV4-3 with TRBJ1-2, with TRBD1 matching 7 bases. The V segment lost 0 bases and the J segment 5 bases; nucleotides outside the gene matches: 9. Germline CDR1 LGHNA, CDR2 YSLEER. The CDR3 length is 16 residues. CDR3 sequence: CASSQDRGTEAYGYTF. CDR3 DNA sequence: TGCGCCAGCAGCCAAGATAGGGGGACAGAAGCTTATGGCTACACCTTC.

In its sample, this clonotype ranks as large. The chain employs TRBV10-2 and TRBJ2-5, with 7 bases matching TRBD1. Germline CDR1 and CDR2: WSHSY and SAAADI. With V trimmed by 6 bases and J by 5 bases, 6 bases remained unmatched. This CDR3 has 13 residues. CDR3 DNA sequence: TGCGCCAGCAGGGAGGACAGGCGGGAGACCCAGTACTTC. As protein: CASREDRRETQYF.

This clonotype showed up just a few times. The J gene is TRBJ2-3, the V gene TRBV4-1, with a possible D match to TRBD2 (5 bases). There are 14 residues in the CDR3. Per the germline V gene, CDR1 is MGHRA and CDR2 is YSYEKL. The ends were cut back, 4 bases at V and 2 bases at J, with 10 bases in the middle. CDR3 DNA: TGCGCCAGCAGCCCTAGCCGTTACACAGATACGCAGTATTTT. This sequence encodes CASSPSRYTDTQYF.

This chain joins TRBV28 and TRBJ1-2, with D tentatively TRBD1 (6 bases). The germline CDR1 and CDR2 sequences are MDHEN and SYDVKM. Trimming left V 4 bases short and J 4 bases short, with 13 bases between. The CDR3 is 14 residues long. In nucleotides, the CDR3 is TGTGCCAGCAGTTCCGGGGGGCTGGGCTATGGCTACACCTTC. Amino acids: CASSSGGLGYGYTF.

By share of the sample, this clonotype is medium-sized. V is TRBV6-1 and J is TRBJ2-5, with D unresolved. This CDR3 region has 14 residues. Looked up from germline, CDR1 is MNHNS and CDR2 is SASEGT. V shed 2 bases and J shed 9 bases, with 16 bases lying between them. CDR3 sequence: CASSERAFDWAQYF. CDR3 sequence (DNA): TGTGCCAGCAGTGAAAGGGCCTTCGATTGGGCCCAGTACTTC.

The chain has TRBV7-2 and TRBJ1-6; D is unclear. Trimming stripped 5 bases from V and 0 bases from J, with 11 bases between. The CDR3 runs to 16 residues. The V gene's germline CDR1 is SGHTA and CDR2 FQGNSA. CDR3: CASSPALSSYNSPLHF. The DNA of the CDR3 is TGTGCCAGCAGCCCGGCATTAAGCTCCTATAATTCACCCCTCCACTTT.

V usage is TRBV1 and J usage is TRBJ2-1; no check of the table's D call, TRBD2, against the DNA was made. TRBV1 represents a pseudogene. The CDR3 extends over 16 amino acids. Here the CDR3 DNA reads TGCACCAGCAGCCAAATGACTAGCGGGGACTACAATGAGCAGTTCTTC. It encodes CTSSQMTSGDYNEQFF.

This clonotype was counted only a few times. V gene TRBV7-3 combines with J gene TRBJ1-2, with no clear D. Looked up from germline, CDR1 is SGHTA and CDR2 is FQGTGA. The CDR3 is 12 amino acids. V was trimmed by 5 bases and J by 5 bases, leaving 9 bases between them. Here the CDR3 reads CASSLDNYGYTF. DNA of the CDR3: TGTGCCAGCAGCCTAGACAATTATGGCTACACCTTC.

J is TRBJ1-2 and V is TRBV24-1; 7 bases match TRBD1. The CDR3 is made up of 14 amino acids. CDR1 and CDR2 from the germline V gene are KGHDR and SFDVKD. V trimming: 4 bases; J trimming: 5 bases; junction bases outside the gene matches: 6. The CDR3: CATSETGAGYGYTF. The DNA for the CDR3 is TGTGCCACCAGTGAAACAGGGGCGGGGTATGGCTACACCTTC.

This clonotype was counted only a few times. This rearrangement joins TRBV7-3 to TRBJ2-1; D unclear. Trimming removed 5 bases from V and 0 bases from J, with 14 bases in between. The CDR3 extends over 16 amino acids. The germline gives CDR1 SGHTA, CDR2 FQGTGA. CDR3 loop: CASSLYVYGSYNEQFF. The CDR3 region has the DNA TGTGCCAGCAGCCTTTACGTCTATGGCTCCTACAATGAGCAGTTCTTC.

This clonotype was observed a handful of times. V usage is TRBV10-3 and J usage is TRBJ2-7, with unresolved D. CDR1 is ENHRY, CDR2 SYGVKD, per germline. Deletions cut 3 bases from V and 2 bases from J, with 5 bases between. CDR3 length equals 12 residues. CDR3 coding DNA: TGTGCCATCAGTGACTTGGCCTACGAGCAGTACTTC. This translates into CAISDLAYEQYF.

The CDR3 loop reads CASRGQGAFGANVLTF. As DNA, the CDR3 is TGTGCCAGCAGGGGACAGGGGGCATTTGGGGCCAACGTCCTGACTTTC. The chain joins TRBV28 to TRBJ2-6; 12 bases align to TRBD1. Looked up from germline, CDR1 is MDHEN and CDR2 is SYDVKM. With 6 bases clipped from V and 3 bases from J, the junction kept 3 bases outside the gene matches. The CDR3 spans 16 residues.

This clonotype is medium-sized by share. Written as DNA, the CDR3 is TGTGCCAGCATGCCCAGTCCCTACGAGCAGTACTTC. It is translated as CASMPSPYEQYF. The genes are TRBV7-2 and TRBJ2-7; D not resolved. CDR3 length: 12 amino acids. The germline V and J ends were trimmed by 7 bases and 2 bases, with 9 bases remaining between them. Germline V gene lookup returns CDR1 SGHTA and CDR2 FQGNSA.

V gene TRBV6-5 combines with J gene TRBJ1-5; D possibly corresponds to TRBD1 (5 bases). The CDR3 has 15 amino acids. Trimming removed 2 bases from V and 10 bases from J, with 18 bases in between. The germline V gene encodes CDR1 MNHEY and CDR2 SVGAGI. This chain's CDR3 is CASSYPGTDESPQHF. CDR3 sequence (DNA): TGTGCCAGCAGTTACCCGGGGACCGATGAAAGCCCCCAGCATTTT.

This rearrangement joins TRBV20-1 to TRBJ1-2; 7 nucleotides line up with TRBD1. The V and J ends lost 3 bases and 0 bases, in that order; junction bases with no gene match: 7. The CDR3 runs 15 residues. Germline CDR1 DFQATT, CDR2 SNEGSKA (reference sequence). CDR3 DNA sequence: TGCAGTGCTAGGCCGTCGACAGGGTCTAACTATGGCTACACCTTC. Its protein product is CSARPSTGSNYGYTF.

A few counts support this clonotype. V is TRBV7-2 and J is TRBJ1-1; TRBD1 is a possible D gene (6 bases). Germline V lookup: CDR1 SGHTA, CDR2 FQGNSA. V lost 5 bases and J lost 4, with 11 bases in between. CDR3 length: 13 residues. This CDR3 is CASSEGGITEAFF. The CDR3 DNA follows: TGTGCCAGCAGCGAGGGGGGGATCACTGAAGCTTTCTTT.

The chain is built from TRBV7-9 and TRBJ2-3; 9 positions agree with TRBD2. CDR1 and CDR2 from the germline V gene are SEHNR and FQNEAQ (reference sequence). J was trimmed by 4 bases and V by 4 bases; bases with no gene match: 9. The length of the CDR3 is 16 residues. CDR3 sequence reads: CASSSTAGGPPDTQYF. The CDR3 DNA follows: TGTGCCAGCAGCTCGACCGCGGGGGGGCCCCCAGATACGCAGTATTTT.

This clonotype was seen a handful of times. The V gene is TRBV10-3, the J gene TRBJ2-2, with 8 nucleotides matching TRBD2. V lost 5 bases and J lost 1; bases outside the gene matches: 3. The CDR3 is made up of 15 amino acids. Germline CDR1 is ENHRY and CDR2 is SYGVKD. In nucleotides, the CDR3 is TGTGCCATCAGTACGGGGGGGCGGAACACCGGGGAGCTGTTTTTT. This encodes CAISTGGRNTGELFF.

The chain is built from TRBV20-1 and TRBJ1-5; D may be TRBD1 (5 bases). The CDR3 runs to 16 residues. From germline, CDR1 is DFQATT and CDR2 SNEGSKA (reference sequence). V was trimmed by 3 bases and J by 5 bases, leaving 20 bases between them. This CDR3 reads CSASDSSGGGDQPQHF. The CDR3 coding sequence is TGCAGTGCTAGTGATTCCTCGGGGGGGGGAGATCAGCCCCAGCATTTT.